This TCR beta chain came from a study of blood T cell repertoires in COVID-19. Overall study: Sites in the United States, Italy and Spain provided acute and convalescent COVID-19 samples.

Profiled with immunoSEQ multiplex PCR; TCRdb holds only in-frame clones, not every one. Found here are some 50,000 clones, around 86% of them singletons; the top ten hold 25% to 30%. V lost 0 bases and J lost 2; bases outside the gene matches: 1. CDR1 is SGHRS and CDR2 is YFSETQ in the germline V gene. This CDR3 is built from 16 residues. J is TRBJ2-1 and V is TRBV5-1, with 11 bases matching TRBD2. The sample was peripheral blood. This receptor was obtained from a human donor in a cohort sampled during active COVID-19. The CDR3 bases are TGCGCCAGCAGCTTGGGTAGCGGGGGGGCCTACAATGAGCAGTTCTTC. Translated, it gives CASSLGSGGAYNEQFF.